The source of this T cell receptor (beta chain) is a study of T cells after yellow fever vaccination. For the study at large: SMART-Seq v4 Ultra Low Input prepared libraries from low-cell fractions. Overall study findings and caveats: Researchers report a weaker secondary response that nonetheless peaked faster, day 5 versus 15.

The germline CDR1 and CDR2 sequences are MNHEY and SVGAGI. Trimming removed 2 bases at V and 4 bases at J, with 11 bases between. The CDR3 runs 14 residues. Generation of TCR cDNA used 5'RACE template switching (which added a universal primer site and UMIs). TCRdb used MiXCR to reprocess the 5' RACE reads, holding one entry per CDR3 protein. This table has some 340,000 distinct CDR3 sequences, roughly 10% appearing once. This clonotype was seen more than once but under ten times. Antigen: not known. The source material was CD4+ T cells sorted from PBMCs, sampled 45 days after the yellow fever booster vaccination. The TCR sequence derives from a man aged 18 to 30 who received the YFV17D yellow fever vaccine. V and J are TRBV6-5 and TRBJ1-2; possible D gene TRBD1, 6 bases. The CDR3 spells CASSYDGQIYGYTF. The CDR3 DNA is TGTGCCAGCAGTTACGACGGACAGATCTATGGCTACACCTTC.